The 9 T cell receptor beta chains listed next were all sequenced from one sample in a study of shared clonotypes between healthy human individuals. Sequencing used immunoSEQ multiplex PCR; TCRdb keeps in-frame clones, though not all of them. The data contain over 300,000 clones, roughly 84% of them seen just once; the ten biggest clones take up around 15%. Specimen: memory CD8+ T cells sorted from blood. Subset defined: CD45RO+ cells pooled with CCR7-negative TemRA cells. The receptors shown here come from a young man in good health.

This clone came up a few times. The gene calls are TRBV7-9 and TRBJ1-4; the match to TRBD1 covers 7 bases. The CDR3 contains 18 residues. The germline V gene has CDR1 SEHNR and CDR2 FQNEAQ (reference sequence). Trimming at V came to 5 bases and at J to 1 base, leaving 13 bases not matched to a gene. CDR3 in amino acids: CASSDSRTGLRTNEKLFF. The CDR3 DNA is TGTGCCAGCAGCGATTCCCGGACAGGACTACGAACTAATGAAAAACTGTTTTTT.

The J gene is TRBJ2-7, the V gene TRBV5-8; TRBD1 aligns across 7 bases. Germline CDR1 and CDR2: SGHTS and YDEGEE. Losses at the gene ends were 3 bases for V and 4 bases for J; bases not matched to a gene: 10. The CDR3 is 15 residues long. DNA of the CDR3: TGTGCCAGCAGCTCCCCAGGGGACAGCTTATACGAGCAGTACTTC. This encodes CASSSPGDSLYEQYF.

As to this clone: With only one base between it and a far larger clone, this is likely a read error. The sample carries other DNA sequences with the same CDR3. The chain uses TRBV27 and TRBJ2-7; a possible D gene is TRBD1 (5 bases). CDR3 length equals 14 residues. Trimming removed 2 bases at V and 2 bases at J, with 10 bases between. Germline loops: CDR1 MNHEY, CDR2 SMNVEV (reference sequence). This CDR3 reads CASSLGQGAYEQYF. CDR3 in DNA: TGTGCCAGCAGTTTAGGTCAGGGCGCCTACGAGCAGTACTTC.

J is TRBJ2-1 and V is TRBV7-3; maybe TRBD1 (5 bases). V was trimmed by 1 base and J by 6 bases, leaving 19 bases between them. The CDR3 covers 17 residues. CDR1 is SGHTA, CDR2 FQGTGA, per germline. The CDR3 reads CASSLNPTPGFGNEQFF. CDR3 in DNA: TGTGCCAGCAGCTTAAACCCCACCCCAGGGTTTGGCAATGAGCAGTTCTTC.

The chain is built from TRBV5-6 and TRBJ2-5, with no clear D. Germline V gene sequence: CDR1 SGHDT, CDR2 YYEEEE. Deletions cut 0 bases from V and 1 base from J, with 7 bases between. CDR3 length: 14 amino acids. The CDR3 sequence is CASSLGTTQETQYF. The CDR3 DNA reads TGTGCCAGCAGCTTGGGGACCACCCAAGAGACCCAGTACTTC.

This rearrangement joins TRBV12-5 to TRBJ2-1; 8 nucleotides match TRBD1. Germline values: CDR1 LGHNT, CDR2 FRNRAP. V lost 3 bases and J lost 4; bases outside the gene matches: 2. The CDR3 length is 14 residues. CDR3 in DNA: TGTGCTAGTGGTTTACAGGGGGTTTACAATGAGCAGTTCTTC. Its protein product is CASGLQGVYNEQFF.

V gene TRBV6-5 combines with J gene TRBJ2-7, with 7 bases fitting TRBD1. CDR1 and CDR2 (germline): MNHEY, SVGAGI. V was clipped by 6 bases and J by 9 bases; unmatched bases: 11. CDR3 length: 13 residues. This CDR3 reads CASSNRGLGWQYF. The CDR3, as DNA: TGTGCCAGCAGCAACAGGGGTCTAGGTTGGCAGTACTTC.

This rearrangement joins TRBV7-9 to TRBJ2-7; a weak D match, TRBD2 (6 bases). This CDR3 has 14 residues. V was clipped by 4 bases and J by 5 bases, with 15 bases between them. Germline V gene sequence: CDR1 SEHNR, CDR2 FQNEAQ (reference sequence). The CDR3 bases are TGTGCCAGCAGCTCGGACTACCAGGGCCACGAGCAGTACTTC. It encodes CASSSDYQGHEQYF.

A single count supports this clone. The chain combines TRBV27 with TRBJ2-7; D perhaps matches TRBD2 (7 bases). The V end was cut by 2 bases, the J end by 2 bases, with 16 bases between. This CDR3 is built from 16 residues. Germline lookup yields CDR1 MNHEY and CDR2 SMNVEV (reference sequence). The DNA for the CDR3 is TGTGCCAGCAGTTTAACCGGCGGGGGCACCCCCTACGAGCAGTACTTC. Protein product: CASSLTGGGTPYEQYF.